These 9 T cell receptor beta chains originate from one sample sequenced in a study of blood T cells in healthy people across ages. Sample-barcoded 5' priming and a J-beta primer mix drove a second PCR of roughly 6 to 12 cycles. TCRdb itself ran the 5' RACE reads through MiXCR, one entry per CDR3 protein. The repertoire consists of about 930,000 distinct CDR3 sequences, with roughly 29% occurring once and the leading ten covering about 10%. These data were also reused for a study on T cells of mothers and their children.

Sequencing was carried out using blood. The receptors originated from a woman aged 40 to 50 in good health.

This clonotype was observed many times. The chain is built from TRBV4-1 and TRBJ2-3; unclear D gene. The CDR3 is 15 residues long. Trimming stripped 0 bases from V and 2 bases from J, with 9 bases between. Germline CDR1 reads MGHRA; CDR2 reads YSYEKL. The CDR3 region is CASSQDRVATDTQYF. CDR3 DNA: TGCGCCAGCAGCCAAGATCGGGTGGCCACAGATACGCAGTATTTT.

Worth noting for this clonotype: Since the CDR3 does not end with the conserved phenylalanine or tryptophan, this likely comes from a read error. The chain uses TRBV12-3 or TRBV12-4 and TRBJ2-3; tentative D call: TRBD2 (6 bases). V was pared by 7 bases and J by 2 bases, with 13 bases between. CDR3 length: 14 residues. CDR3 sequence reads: CASTIGDFTDTQYL. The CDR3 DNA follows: TGTGCCAGCACGATAGGGGACTTCACAGATACGCAGTATCTT.

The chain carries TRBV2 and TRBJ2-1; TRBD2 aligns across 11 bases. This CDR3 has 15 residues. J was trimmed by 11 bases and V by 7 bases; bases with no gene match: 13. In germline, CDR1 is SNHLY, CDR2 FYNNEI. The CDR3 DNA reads TGTGCCAGCACCCCGGGACTAGCGGTTAGTAGTAAGCAGTTCTTC. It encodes CASTPGLAVSSKQFF.

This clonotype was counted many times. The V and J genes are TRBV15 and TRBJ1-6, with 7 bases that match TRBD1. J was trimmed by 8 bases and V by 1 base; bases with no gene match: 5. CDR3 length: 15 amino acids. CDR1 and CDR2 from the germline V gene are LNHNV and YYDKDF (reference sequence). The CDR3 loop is CATSRGQGTDSPLHF. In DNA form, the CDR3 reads TGTGCCACCAGCAGAGGACAGGGTACTGATTCACCCCTCCACTTT. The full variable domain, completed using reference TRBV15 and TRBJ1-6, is DAMVIQNPRYQVTQFGKPVTLSCSQTLNHNVMYWYQQKSSQAPKLLFHYYDKDFNNEADTPDNFQSRRPNTSFCFLDIRSPGLGDTAMYLCATSRGQGTDSPLHFGNGTRLTVT.

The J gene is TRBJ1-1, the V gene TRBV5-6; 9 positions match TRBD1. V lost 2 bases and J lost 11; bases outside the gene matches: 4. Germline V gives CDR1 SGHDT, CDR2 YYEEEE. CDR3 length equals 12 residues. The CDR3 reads CASSFGTGWAFF. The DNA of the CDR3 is TGTGCCAGCAGCTTCGGGACAGGGTGGGCTTTCTTT.

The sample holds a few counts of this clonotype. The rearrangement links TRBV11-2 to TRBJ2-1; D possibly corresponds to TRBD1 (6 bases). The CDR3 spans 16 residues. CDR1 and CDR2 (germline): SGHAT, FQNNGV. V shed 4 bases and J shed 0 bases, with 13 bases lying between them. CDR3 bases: TGTGCCAGCAGCTCTCGTGCGGACAGCTCCTACAATGAGCAGTTCTTC. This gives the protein CASSSRADSSYNEQFF.

In DNA, the CDR3 is TGCGCCAGCAGCCAAGATCATCAGGACCCCTACGAGCAGTACTTC. Amino acids: CASSQDHQDPYEQYF. The rearrangement joins TRBV4-1 to TRBJ2-7, with D uncertain. The CDR3 contains 15 residues. Germline V lookup: CDR1 MGHRA, CDR2 YSYEKL. The V end was cut by 0 bases, the J end by 2 bases, with 11 bases between.

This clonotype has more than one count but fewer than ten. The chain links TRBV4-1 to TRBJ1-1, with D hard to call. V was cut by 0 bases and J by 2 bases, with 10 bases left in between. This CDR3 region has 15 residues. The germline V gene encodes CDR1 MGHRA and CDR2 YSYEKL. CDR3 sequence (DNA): TGCGCCAGCAGCCAAGACCCGGCCGGCAACACTGAAGCTTTCTTT. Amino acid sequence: CASSQDPAGNTEAFF.

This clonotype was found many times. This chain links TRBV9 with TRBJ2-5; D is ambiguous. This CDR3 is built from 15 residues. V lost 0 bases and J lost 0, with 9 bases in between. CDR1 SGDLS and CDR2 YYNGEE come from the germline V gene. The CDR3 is CASSVAAGDQETQYF. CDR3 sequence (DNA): TGTGCCAGCAGCGTAGCGGCCGGAGACCAAGAGACCCAGTACTTC.